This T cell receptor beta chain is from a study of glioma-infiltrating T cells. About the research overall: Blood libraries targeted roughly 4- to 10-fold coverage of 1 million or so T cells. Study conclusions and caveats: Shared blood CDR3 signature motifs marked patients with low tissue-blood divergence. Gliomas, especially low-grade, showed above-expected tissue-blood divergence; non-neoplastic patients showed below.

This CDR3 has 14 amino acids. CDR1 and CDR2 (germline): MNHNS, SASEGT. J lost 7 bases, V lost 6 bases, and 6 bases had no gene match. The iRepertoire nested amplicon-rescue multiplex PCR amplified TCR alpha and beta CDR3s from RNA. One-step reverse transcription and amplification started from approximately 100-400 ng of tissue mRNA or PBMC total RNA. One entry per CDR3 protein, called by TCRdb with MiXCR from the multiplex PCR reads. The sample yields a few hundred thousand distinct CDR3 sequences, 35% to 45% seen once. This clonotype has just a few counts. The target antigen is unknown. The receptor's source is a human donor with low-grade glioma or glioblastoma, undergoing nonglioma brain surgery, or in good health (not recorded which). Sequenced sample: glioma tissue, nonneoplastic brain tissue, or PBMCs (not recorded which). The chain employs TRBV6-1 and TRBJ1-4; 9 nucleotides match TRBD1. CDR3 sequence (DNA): TGTGCCAGCAGAATACAGGGGGCTGGTGAAAAACTGTTTTTT. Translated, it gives CASRIQGAGEKLFF.